This T cell receptor (beta chain) came from a study of vaccination effects on CD4 cells after COVID-19. Overall study findings and caveats: Pronounced clonal contraction occurred in clones induced by infection and by vaccine late after vaccination.

Trimming removed 1 base from V and 6 bases from J, with 10 bases in between. This CDR3 comprises 13 residues. Germline V gives CDR1 SGHRS, CDR2 YFSETQ. Worth noting for this clone: The antigen remains undetermined.

Under the ViraFEST assay, PBMC were stimulated with viral peptide pools so that antigen-specific CD4+ T cells expanded. Sequencing was performed afterwards. Investigators separated out CD4+ T cells once about eleven days of culture had passed. Of the BNT162b2 and mRNA-1273 vaccines, participants received two doses of one or the other. In culture with 10 IU/ml IL-2 and 9 to 10 ug/ml peptides, PBMC were grown at 1.5 million to 2 million per well. Generated by immunoSEQ multiplex PCR, the TCRdb table keeps only in-frame clones and is missing some. The sample records 30,000 to 40,000 clones, 65% to 75% being singletons.

The sample consisted of CD4+ T cells from PBMCs cultured with HCoV-229E spike peptides, taken after COVID-19 vaccination. This TCR came from a human donor who received a COVID-19 vaccine. V gene TRBV5-1 combines with J gene TRBJ1-1; the D is unclear. The CDR3 is CASSLSFGAEAFF. The CDR3 DNA reads as TGCGCCAGCAGCTTGAGTTTCGGCGCTGAAGCTTTCTTT.